This T cell receptor beta chain was recovered during a study of beta chain features in type 1 diabetes. General study results and limits: Whether HLA type affects TCRB rearrangement stayed undetermined in the present work. For type 1 diabetes patients, VDJ junctions showed fewer insertions and more deletions. Researchers report that Type 1 diabetes patients had moderately but significantly shorter TCRB CDR3s across all four CD4+ subsets.

Every bit of the isolated RNA underwent reverse transcription, so sequencing read expressed TCRB transcripts. For naive, central memory and regulatory T cell samples, reads averaged around 3.8 million. Sequenced by immunoSEQ multiplex PCR; TCRdb stores in-frame clones only, minus some. The sample contains 240,000 or so clones, around 21% of which appear only once. The germline gives CDR1 SEHNR, CDR2 FQNEAQ (reference sequence). The CDR3 is 12 amino acids. V was cut by 5 bases and J by 5 bases, with 9 bases left in between. Concerning this clone itself: Its antigen remains unidentified.

Via the markers CD45RO/CCR7/CD25/CD127/CD95/CD27, stem cell-like memory, regulatory, central memory and naive CD4+ cells were sorted. This TCR derives from a woman aged 40 to 55 with type 1 diabetes. Sequencing input: naive CD4+ T cells from blood. The chain carries TRBV7-9 and TRBJ2-5; unclear D gene. Here the CDR3 reads CASSGVGETQYF. DNA of the CDR3: TGTGCCAGCAGCGGTGTTGGCGAGACCCAGTACTTC. The full variable domain, with the rest looked up from reference TRBV7-9 and TRBJ2-5, is DTGVSQNPRHKITKRGQNVTFRCDPISEHNRLYWYRQTLGQGPEFLTYFQNEAQLEKSRLLSDRFSAERPKGSFSTLEIQRTEQGDSAMYLCASSGVGETQYFGPGTRLLVL.